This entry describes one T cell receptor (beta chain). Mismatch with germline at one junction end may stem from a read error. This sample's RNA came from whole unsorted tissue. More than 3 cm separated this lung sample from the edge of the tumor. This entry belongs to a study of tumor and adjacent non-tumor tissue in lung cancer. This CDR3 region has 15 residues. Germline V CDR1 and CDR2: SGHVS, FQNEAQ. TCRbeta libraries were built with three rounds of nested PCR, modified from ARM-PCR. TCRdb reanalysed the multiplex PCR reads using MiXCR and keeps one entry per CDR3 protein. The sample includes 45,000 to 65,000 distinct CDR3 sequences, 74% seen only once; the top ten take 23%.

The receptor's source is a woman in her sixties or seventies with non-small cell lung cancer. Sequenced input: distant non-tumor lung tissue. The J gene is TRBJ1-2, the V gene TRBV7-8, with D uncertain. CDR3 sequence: CASTLNPAGGGGYTF. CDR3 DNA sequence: TGTGCCAGCACCTTAAACCCGGCAGGTGGTGGTGGCTACACCTTC.